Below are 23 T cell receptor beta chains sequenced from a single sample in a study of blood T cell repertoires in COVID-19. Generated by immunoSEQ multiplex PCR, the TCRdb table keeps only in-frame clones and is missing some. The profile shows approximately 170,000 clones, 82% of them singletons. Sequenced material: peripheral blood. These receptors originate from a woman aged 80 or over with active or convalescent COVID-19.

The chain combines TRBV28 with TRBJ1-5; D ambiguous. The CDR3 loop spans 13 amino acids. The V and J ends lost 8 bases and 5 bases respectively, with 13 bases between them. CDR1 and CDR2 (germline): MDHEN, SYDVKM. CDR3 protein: CASSPAGDQPQHF. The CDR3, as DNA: TGTGCCAGCTCCCCTGCCGGGGATCAGCCCCAGCATTTT.

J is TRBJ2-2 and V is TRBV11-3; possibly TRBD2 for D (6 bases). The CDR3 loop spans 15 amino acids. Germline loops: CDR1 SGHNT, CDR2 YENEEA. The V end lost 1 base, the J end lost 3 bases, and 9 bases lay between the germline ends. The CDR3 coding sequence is TGTGCCAGCAGCTTAGGCGGGACTTACACCGGGGAGCTGTTTTTT. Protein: CASSLGGTYTGELFF. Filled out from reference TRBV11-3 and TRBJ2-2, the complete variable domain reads EAGVVQSPRYKIIEKKQPVAFWCNPISGHNTLYWYLQNLGQGPELLIRYENEEAVDDSQLPKDRFSAERLKGVDSTLKIQPAELGDSAVYLCASSLGGTYTGELFFGEGSRLTVL.

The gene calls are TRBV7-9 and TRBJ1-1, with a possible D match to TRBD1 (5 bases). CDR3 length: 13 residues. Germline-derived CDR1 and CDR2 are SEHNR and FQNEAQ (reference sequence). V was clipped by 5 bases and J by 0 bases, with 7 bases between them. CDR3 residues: CASSPQVNTEAFF. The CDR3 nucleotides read TGTGCCAGCAGCCCACAGGTGAACACTGAAGCTTTCTTT.

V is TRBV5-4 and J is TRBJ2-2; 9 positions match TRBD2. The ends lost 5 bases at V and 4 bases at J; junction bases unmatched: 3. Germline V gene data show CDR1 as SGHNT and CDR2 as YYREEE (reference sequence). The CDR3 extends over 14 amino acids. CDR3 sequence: CASSSGSFTGELFF. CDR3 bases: TGTGCCAGCAGTAGCGGGAGCTTCACCGGGGAGCTGTTTTTT. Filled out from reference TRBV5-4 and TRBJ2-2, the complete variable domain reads ETGVTQSPTHLIKTRGQQVTLRCSSQSGHNTVSWYQQALGQGPQFIFQYYREEENGRGNFPPRFSGLQFPNYSSELNVNALELDDSALYLCASSSGSFTGELFFGEGSRLTVL.

In nucleotides, the CDR3 is TGCGCCAGCAGCAGAGTCTCTAGCGGGGGGGCCTACGAGCAGTACTTC. Its protein product is CASSRVSSGGAYEQYF. The chain is built from TRBV5-1 and TRBJ2-7, with 12 bases aligning to TRBD2. From germline, CDR1 is SGHRS and CDR2 YFSETQ. The CDR3 covers 16 residues. V lost 4 bases, J lost 2 bases, and 7 bases stayed unmatched.

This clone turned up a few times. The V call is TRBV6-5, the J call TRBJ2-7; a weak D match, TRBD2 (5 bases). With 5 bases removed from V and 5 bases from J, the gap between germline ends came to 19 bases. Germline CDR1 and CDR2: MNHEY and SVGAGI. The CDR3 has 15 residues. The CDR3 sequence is CASSHPTAGVHEQYF. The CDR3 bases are TGTGCCAGCAGTCACCCGACGGCGGGTGTCCACGAGCAGTACTTC.

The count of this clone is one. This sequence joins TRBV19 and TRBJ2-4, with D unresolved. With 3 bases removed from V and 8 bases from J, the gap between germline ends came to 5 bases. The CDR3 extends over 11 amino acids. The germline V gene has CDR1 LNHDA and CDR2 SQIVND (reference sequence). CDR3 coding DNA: TGTGCCAGTAGTATCCGGGACATTCAGTACTTC. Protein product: CASSIRDIQYF.

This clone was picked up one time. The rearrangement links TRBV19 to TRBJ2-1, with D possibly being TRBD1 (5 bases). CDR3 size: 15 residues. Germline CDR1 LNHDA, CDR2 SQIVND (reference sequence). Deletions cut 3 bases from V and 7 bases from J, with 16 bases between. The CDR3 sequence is CASSIRSARGNEQFF. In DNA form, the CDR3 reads TGTGCCAGTAGTATTCGGTCGGCTAGGGGTAATGAGCAGTTCTTC.

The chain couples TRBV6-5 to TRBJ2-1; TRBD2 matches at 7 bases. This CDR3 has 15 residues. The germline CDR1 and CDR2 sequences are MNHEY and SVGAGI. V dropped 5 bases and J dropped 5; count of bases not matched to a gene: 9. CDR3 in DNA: TGTGCCAGCAGTCCCCCGGCGGGAGATAACAATGAGCAGTTCTTC. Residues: CASSPPAGDNNEQFF.

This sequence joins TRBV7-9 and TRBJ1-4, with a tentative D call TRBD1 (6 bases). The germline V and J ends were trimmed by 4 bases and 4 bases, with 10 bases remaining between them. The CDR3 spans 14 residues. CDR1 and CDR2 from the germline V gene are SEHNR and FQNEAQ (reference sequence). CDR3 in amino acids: CASSSQQGNEKLFF. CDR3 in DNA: TGTGCCAGCAGCTCCCAACAGGGTAATGAAAAACTGTTTTTT. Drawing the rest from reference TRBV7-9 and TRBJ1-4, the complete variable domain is DTGVSQNPRHKITKRGQNVTFRCDPISEHNRLYWYRQTLGQGPEFLTYFQNEAQLEKSRLLSDRFSAERPKGSFSTLEIQRTEQGDSAMYLCASSSQQGNEKLFFGSGTQLSVL.

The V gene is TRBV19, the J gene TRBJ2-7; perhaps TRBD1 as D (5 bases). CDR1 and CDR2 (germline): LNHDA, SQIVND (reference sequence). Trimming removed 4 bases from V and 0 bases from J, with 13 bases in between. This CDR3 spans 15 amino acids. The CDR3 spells CASSRSGLSSYEQYF. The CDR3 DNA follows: TGTGCCAGTAGTAGATCAGGGCTCAGCTCCTACGAGCAGTACTTC.

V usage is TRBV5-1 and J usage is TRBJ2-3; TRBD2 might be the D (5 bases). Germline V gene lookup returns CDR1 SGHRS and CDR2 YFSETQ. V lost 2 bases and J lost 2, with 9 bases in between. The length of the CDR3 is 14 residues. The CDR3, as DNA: TGCGCCAGCAGCTTACGGGGAACCACAGATACGCAGTATTTT. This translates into CASSLRGTTDTQYF.

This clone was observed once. CDR3: CASSLGDRDSYEQYF. The DNA of the CDR3 is TGCGCCAGCAGCTTGGGGGACAGGGATTCCTACGAGCAGTACTTC. The chain carries TRBV5-1 and TRBJ2-7; 9 nucleotides match TRBD1. V shed 0 bases, J shed 1 base, and the junction held 2 bases outside the gene matches. This CDR3 has 15 amino acids. Germline V gene data show CDR1 as SGHRS and CDR2 as YFSETQ. The whole variable domain, filled in from reference TRBV5-1 and TRBJ2-7, reads KAGVTQTPRYLIKTRGQQVTLSCSPISGHRSVSWYQQTPGQGLQFLFEYFSETQRNKGNFPGRFSGRQFSNSRSEMNVSTLELGDSALYLCASSLGDRDSYEQYFGPGTRLTVT.

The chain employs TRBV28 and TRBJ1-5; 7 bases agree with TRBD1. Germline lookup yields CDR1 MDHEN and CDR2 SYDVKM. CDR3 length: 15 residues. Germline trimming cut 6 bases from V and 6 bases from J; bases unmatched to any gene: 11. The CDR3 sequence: CASSPTSGGRQPQHF. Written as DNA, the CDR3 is TGTGCCAGCAGCCCCACCTCAGGGGGTCGTCAGCCCCAGCATTTT.

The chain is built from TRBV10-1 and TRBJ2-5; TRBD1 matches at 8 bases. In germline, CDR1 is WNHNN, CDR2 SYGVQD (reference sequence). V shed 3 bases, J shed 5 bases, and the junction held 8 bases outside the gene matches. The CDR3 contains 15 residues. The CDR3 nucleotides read TGCGCCAGCAGTGAATCAGCAGGGGGCTGGGAGACCCAGTACTTC. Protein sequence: CASSESAGGWETQYF.

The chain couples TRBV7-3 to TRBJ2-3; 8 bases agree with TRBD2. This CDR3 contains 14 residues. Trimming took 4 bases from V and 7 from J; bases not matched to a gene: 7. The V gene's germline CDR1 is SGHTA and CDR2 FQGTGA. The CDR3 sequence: CASSSGTSQNTQYF. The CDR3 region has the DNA TGTGCCAGCAGCTCCGGGACTAGTCAAAATACGCAGTATTTT.

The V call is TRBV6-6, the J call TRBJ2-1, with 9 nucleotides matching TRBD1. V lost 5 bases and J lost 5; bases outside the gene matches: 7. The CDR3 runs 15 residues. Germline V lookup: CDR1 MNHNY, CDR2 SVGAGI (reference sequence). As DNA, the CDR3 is TGTGCCAGCAGTCCGGGGGACAGGGTCAACAATGAGCAGTTCTTC. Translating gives CASSPGDRVNNEQFF.

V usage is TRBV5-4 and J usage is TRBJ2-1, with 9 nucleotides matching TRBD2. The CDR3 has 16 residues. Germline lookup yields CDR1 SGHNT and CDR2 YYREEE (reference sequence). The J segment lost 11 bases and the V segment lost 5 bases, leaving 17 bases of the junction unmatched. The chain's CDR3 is CASRGLRAGGPGQQFF. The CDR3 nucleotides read TGTGCCAGCAGGGGCCTTCGAGCGGGAGGACCTGGGCAGCAGTTCTTC.

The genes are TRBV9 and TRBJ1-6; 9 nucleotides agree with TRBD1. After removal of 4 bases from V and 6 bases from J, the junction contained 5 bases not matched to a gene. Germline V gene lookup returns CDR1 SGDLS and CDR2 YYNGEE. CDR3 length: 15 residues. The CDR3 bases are TGTGCCAGCAGCTATAGGACAGGGGCTAATTCACCCCTCCACTTT. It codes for CASSYRTGANSPLHF.

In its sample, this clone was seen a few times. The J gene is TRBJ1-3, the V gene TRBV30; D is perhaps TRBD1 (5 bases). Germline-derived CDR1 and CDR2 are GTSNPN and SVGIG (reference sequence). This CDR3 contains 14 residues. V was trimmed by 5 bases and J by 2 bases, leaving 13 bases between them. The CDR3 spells CAWSQVSPGNTIYF. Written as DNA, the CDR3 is TGTGCCTGGTCACAGGTCTCCCCTGGAAACACCATATATTTT.

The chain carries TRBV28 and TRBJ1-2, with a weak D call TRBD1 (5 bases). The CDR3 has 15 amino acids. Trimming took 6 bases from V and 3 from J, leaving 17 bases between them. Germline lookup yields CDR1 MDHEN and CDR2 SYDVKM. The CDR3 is CASSSLGGPHYGYTF. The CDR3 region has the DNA TGTGCCAGCAGCAGTTTGGGGGGACCTCACTATGGCTACACCTTC.

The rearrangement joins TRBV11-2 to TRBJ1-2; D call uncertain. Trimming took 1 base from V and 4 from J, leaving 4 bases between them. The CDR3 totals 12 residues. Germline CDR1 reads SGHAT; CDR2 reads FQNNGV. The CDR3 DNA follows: TGTGCCAGCAGCTTAGTATCCTATGGCTACACCTTC. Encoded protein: CASSLVSYGYTF.

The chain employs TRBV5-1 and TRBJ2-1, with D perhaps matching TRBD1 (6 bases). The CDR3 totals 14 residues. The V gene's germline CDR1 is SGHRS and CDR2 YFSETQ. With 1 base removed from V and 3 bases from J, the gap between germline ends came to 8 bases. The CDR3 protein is CASSLIQGYNEQFF. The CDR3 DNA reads TGCGCCAGCAGCTTGATACAGGGCTACAATGAGCAGTTCTTC.